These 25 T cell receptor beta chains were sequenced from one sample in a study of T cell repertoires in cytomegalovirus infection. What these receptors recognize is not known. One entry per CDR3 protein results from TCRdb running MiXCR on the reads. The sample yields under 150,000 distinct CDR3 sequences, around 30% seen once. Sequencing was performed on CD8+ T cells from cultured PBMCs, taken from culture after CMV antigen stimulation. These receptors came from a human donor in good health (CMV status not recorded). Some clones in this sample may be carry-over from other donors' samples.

CDR3 nucleotide sequence: TGCGCCAGCAGCCAAGTCCCCCAGCTCTACGAGCAGTACTTC. Its protein is CASSQVPQLYEQYF. This sequence joins TRBV4-3 and TRBJ2-7, with D unclear. The CDR3 length is 14 residues. Germline assignment: CDR1 LGHNA and CDR2 YSLEER. V dropped 1 base and J dropped 3 bases, with 10 bases sitting between them.

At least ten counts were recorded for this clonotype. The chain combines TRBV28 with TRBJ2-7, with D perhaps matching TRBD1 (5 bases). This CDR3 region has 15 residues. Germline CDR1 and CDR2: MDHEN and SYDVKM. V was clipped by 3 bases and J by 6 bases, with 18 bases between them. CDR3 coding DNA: TGTGCCAGCAGTTTTATTTTCCTGGGGCAATTCGAGCAGTACTTC. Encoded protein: CASSFIFLGQFEQYF.

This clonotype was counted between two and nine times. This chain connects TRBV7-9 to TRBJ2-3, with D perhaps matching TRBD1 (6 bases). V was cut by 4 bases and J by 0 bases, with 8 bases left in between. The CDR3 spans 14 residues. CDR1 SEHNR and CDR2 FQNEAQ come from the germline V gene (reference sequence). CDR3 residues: CASSSTGSTDTQYF. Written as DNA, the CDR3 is TGTGCCAGCAGCTCCACAGGGAGCACAGATACGCAGTATTTT.

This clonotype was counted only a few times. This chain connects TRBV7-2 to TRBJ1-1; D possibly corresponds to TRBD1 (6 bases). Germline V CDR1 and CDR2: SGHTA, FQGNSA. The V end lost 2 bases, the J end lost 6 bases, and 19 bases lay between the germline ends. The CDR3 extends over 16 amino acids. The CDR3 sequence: CASSLLEQGWFAEAFF. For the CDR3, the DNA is TGTGCCAGCAGCTTATTAGAGCAGGGGTGGTTTGCTGAAGCTTTCTTT.

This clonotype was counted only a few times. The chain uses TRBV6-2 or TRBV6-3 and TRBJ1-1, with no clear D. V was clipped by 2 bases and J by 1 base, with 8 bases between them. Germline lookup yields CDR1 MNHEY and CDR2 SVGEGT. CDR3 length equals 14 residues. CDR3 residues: CASSYILANTEAFF. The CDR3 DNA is TGTGCCAGCAGTTACATTTTGGCGAACACTGAAGCTTTCTTT.

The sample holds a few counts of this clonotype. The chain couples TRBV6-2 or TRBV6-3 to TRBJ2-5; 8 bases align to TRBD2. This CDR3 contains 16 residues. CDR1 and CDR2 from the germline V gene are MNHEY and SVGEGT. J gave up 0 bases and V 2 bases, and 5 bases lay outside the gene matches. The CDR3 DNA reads TGTGCCAGCAGTTACACAGGACTAGCCTACCAAGAGACCCAGTACTTC. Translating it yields CASSYTGLAYQETQYF.

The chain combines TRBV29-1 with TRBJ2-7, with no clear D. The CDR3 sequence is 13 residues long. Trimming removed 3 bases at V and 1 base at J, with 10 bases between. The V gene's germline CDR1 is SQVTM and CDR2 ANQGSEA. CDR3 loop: CSVETPGSYEQYF. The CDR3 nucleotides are TGCAGCGTTGAGACTCCTGGGTCCTACGAGCAGTACTTC.

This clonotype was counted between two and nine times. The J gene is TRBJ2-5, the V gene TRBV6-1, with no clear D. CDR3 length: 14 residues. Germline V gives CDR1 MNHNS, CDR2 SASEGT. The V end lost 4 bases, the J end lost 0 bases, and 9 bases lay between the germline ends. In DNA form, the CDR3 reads TGTGCCAGCAGTGGGAAGAAGTACCAAGAGACCCAGTACTTC. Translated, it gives CASSGKKYQETQYF.

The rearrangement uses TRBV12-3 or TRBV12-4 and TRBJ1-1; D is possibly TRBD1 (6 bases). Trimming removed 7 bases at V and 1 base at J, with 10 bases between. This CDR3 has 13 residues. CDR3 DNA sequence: TGTGCCAGCAAGGGGGGCCAGAACACTGAAGCTTTCTTT. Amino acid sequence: CASKGGQNTEAFF.

CDR3 sequence reads: CASSLAGSHQPQHF. Written as DNA, the CDR3 is TGTGCCAGCAGCTTGGCCGGCAGCCATCAGCCCCAGCATTTT. The J gene is TRBJ1-5, the V gene TRBV5-4, with unresolved D. Germline loops: CDR1 SGHNT, CDR2 YYREEE (reference sequence). Trimming took off 0 bases at V and 5 bases at J, with 9 bases between the two ends. This CDR3 region has 14 residues.

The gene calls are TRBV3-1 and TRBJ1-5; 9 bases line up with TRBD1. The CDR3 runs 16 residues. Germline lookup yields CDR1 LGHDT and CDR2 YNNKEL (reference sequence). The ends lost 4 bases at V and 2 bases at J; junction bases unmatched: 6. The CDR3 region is CASSLGQGPGNQPQHF. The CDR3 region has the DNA TGTGCCAGCAGCCTGGGACAGGGACCTGGCAATCAGCCCCAGCATTTT.

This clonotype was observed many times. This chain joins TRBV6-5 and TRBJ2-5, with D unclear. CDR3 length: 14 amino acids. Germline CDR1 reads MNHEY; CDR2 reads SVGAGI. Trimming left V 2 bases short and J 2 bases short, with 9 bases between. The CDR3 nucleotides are TGTGCCAGCAGTTACGGCGGCATGCAAGAGACCCAGTACTTC. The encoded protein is CASSYGGMQETQYF.

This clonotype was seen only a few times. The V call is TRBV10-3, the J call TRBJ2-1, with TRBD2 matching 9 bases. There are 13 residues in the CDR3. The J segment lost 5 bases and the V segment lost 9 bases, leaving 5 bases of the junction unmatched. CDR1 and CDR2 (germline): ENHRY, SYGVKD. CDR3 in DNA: TGTGCCATGCGGGGGGGCAACCACAATGAGCAGTTCTTC. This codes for CAMRGGNHNEQFF.

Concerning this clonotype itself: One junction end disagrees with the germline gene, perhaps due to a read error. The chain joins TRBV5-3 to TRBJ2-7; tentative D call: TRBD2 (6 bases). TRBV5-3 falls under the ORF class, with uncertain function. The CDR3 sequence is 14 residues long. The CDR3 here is CASSWDGSSYEQYF. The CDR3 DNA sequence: TGTGCCAGCAGCTGGGACGGGAGCTCCTACGAGCAGTACTTC.

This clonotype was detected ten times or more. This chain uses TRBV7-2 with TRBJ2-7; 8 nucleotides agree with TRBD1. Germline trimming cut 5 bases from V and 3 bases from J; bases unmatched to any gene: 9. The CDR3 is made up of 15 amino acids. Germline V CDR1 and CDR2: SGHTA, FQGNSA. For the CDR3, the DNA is TGTGCCAGCAGCGTAGGCCTAGGACAGGGCTACGAGCAGTACTTC. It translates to CASSVGLGQGYEQYF.

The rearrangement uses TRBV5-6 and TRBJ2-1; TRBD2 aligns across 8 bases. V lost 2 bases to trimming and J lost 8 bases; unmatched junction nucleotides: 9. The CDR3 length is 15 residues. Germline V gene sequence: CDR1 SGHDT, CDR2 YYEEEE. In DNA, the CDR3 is TGTGCCAGCAGCTTCCAGGGACTAGGATTACATGAGCAGTTCTTC. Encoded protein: CASSFQGLGLHEQFF. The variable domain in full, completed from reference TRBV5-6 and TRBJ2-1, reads DAGVTQSPTHLIKTRGQQVTLRCSPKSGHDTVSWYQQALGQGPQFIFQYYEEEERQRGNFPDRFSGHQFPNYSSELNVNALLLGDSALYLCASSFQGLGLHEQFFGPGTRLTVL.

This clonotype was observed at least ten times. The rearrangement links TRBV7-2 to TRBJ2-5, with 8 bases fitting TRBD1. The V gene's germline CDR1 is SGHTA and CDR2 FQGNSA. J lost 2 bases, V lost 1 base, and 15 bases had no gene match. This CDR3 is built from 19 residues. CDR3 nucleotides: TGTGCCAGCAGCTTAGAAATGAGACAGGGGTTCTTTCAGCAAGAGACCCAGTACTTC. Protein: CASSLEMRQGFFQQETQYF.

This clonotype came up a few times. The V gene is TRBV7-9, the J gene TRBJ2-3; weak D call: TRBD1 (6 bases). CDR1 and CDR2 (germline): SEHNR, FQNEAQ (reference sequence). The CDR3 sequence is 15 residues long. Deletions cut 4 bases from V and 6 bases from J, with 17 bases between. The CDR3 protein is CASSSTGSSFDTQYF. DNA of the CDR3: TGTGCCAGCAGCTCCACAGGGTCCTCATTCGATACGCAGTATTTT.

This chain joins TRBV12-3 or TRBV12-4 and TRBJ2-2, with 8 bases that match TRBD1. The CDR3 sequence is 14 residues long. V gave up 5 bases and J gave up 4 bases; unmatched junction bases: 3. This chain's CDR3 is CASSGQGSTGELFF. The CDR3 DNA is TGTGCCAGCAGTGGACAGGGAAGCACCGGGGAGCTGTTTTTT.

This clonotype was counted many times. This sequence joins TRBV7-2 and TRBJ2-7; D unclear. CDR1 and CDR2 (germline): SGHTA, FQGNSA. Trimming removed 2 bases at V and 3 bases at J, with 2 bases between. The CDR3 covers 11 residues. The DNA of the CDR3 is TGTGCCAGCAGCTTATTCTACGAGCAGTACTTC. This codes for CASSLFYEQYF.

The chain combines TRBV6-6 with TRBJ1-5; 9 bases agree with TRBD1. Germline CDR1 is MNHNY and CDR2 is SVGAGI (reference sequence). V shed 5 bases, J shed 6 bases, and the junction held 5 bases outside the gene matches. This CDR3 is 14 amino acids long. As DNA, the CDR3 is TGTGCCAGCAGTGCACAGGGGGCTCTTCAGCCCCAGCATTTT. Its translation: CASSAQGALQPQHF.

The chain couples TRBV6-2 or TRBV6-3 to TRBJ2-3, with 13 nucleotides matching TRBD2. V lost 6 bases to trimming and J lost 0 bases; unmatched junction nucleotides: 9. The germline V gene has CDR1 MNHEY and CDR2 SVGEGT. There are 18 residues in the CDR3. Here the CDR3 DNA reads TGTGCCAGCAGGCTACGACTAGCGGGGGGTCTGAGCACAGATACGCAGTATTTT. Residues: CASRLRLAGGLSTDTQYF.

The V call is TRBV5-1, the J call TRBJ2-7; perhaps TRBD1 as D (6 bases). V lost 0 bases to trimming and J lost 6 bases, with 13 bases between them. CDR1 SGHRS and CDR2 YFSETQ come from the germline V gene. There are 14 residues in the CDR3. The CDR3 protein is CASSLGRGPPEQYF. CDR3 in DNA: TGCGCCAGCAGCTTGGGCAGGGGACCCCCCGAGCAGTACTTC.

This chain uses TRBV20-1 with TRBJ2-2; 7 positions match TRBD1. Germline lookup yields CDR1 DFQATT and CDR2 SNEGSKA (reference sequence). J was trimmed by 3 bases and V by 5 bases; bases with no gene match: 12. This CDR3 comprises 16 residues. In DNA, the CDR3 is TGCAGTGCTCGTGACAGGGTATTCCCAGACACCGGGGAGCTGTTTTTT. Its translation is CSARDRVFPDTGELFF.

The CDR3 sequence: CASRPSVKQETQYF. DNA for the CDR3: TGTGCCAGCAGACCTAGCGTAAAACAAGAGACCCAGTACTTC. The chain is built from TRBV28 and TRBJ2-5; weak D call: TRBD2 (6 bases). V was shortened by 6 bases and J by 2 bases, with 13 bases between the two germline ends. Per the germline V gene, CDR1 is MDHEN and CDR2 is SYDVKM. The CDR3 totals 14 residues.